This passage covers 29 T cell receptor beta chains from one sample sequenced in a study of blood T cells in healthy people across ages. Next came a second PCR, run for roughly 7 to 12 cycles, which used a sample-barcoded 5' primer along with a J-beta primer mix. In TCRdb, the 5' RACE reads were re-called with MiXCR into one record per CDR3 protein. The top ten clones hold around 20% of a sample with approximately 730,000 distinct CDR3 sequences, about 42% of them seen once. Sequenced: blood. The receptor set was obtained from a woman in her fifties or sixties in good health.

The chain joins TRBV30 to TRBJ1-2; unclear D gene. With 4 bases removed from V and 2 bases from J, the gap between germline ends came to 2 bases. This CDR3 contains 10 residues. Germline CDR1 GTSNPN, CDR2 SVGIG (reference sequence). CDR3 DNA: TGTGCCTGGATGAACTATGGCTACACCTTC. This codes for CAWMNYGYTF.

A note on this clonotype: A much more abundant neighbour one base away suggests this may be a read error. The V and J genes are TRBV29-1 and TRBJ2-3; no clear D. CDR3 length: 15 residues. Germline V lookup: CDR1 SQVTM, CDR2 ANQGSEA. Trimming cost V 6 bases and J 0 bases, with 16 bases left between them. CDR3 in DNA: TGCAGCGTGGTACTAACCCTAACTAGCACAGATACGCAGTATTTT. Its protein product is CSVVLTLTSTDTQYF.

This clonotype was detected only a few times. This rearrangement joins TRBV4-1 to TRBJ2-1; 12 bases map to TRBD2. The trim removed 1 base at V and 4 bases at J, leaving 11 bases unmatched. The CDR3 spans 19 residues. The germline gives CDR1 MGHRA, CDR2 YSYEKL. In DNA form, the CDR3 reads TGCGCCAGCAGCCAAGGACTAGCGGGAGAGTCGGTACAGTACAATGAGCAGTTCTTC. It encodes CASSQGLAGESVQYNEQFF.

This clonotype appeared a few times. CDR3 amino acids: CASSAETVETQYF. The CDR3 region has the DNA TGTGCCAGCAGTGCGGAGACGGTAGAGACCCAGTACTTC. This rearrangement joins TRBV2 to TRBJ2-5; D is undetermined. This CDR3 has 13 residues. The germline V gene encodes CDR1 SNHLY and CDR2 FYNNEI. Trimming took 4 bases from V and 4 from J, leaving 10 bases between them.

Note on this clonotype: The CDR3 does not close with the conserved phenylalanine or tryptophan, likely indicating a read error. This CDR3 reads CASSPRDPQLETQYS. The CDR3 DNA reads TGTGCCAGCTCACCACGAGACCCTCAGCTGGAGACCCAGTACTCC. The chain combines TRBV18 with TRBJ2-5, with D hard to call. The V end lost 1 base, the J end lost 5 bases, and 14 bases lay between the germline ends. The CDR3 runs 15 residues. Germline CDR1 is KGHSH and CDR2 is LQKENI.

Ten or more counts support this clonotype. The chain couples TRBV4-2 to TRBJ2-1; the D is unclear. This CDR3 region has 16 residues. From germline, CDR1 is LGHNA and CDR2 YNFKEQ. Trimming shortened V by 0 bases and J by 6 bases, and 15 bases separated the two germline ends. The CDR3 bases are TGTGCCAGCAGCCAAGAAGGTAGCAGGTTGTGCAATGAGCAGTTCTTC. This codes for CASSQEGSRLCNEQFF.

This clonotype showed up just once. J is TRBJ1-5 and V is TRBV20-1; 12 bases are a match to TRBD1. Unmatched junction bases numbered 18, after V lost 0 bases and J lost 6 bases. Germline values: CDR1 DFQATT, CDR2 SNEGSKA (reference sequence). The CDR3 length is 20 residues. The CDR3 DNA is TGCAGTGCTAGAGATCTGGGGGGACAGGGGGCTGGGGCCAGGCGTCAGCCCCAGCATTTT. This codes for CSARDLGGQGAGARRQPQHF.

This clonotype is a singleton in its sample. This chain links TRBV4-3 with TRBJ2-5; TRBD1 agrees at 8 bases. The J call may be incorrect, as the DNA end agrees better with TRBJ2-7. The CDR3 contains 15 residues. Germline V CDR1 and CDR2: LGHNA, YSLEER. The DNA for the CDR3 is TGCGCCAGCAGCCAAGGGGTTGGGACAGGCTACGAGCAGTACTTC. Protein: CASSQGVGTGYEQYF.

The V call is TRBV6-2 or TRBV6-3, the J call TRBJ2-1, with D hard to call. CDR1 and CDR2 (germline): MNHEY, SVGEGT. The CDR3 runs 12 residues. V was clipped by 4 bases and J by 5 bases, with 6 bases between them. CDR3 nucleotide sequence: TGTGCCAGCAGTTTGGATGACAATGAGCAGTTCTTC. Translation gives CASSLDDNEQFF.

As for this clonotype: The germline gene is not matched at one end of the junction; a read error may be the cause. The V gene is TRBV6-1, the J gene TRBJ2-7, with 8 bases matching TRBD2. The CDR3 is 13 residues long. CDR1 is MNHNS and CDR2 is SASEGT in the germline V gene. CDR3 DNA: TGTGCCAGCAGAGAAGGGACTAGAGGCGAGCAGTACTTC. It is translated as CASREGTRGEQYF.

The chain links TRBV5-5 to TRBJ1-5; weak D call: TRBD1 (5 bases). Germline CDR1 is SGHKS and CDR2 is YYEKEE (reference sequence). Deletions cut 1 base from V and 2 bases from J, with 13 bases between. The CDR3 loop spans 16 amino acids. In nucleotides, the CDR3 is TGTGCCAGCAGCTTGCGACGGGACCTAGGCAATCAGCCCCAGCATTTT. It is translated as CASSLRRDLGNQPQHF.

The rearrangement links TRBV24-1 to TRBJ2-3; unclear D gene. The CDR3 consists of 12 residues. With 1 base removed from V and 6 bases from J, the gap between germline ends came to 4 bases. Germline V gives CDR1 KGHDR, CDR2 SFDVKD. This CDR3 reads CATSDFQDTQYF. The CDR3 DNA reads TGTGCCACCAGTGATTTTCAGGATACGCAGTATTTT.

The chain recombines TRBV20-1 with TRBJ2-7; 11 bases fit TRBD1. This CDR3 is 14 amino acids long. With 6 bases clipped from V and 5 bases from J, the junction kept 9 bases outside the gene matches. Germline CDR1 DFQATT, CDR2 SNEGSKA (reference sequence). The DNA for the CDR3 is TGCAGTGCCGTGCCCGGACAGGGGGCTCACGAGCAGTACTTC. Amino acids: CSAVPGQGAHEQYF.

The chain employs TRBV20-1 and TRBJ1-1; the D is unclear. Germline assignment: CDR1 DFQATT and CDR2 SNEGSKA (reference sequence). The CDR3 sequence is 11 residues long. Trimming shortened V by 3 bases and J by 1 base, and 3 bases separated the two germline ends. The CDR3 DNA reads TGCAGTGCTAGTCAGAACACTGAAGCTTTCTTT. It encodes CSASQNTEAFF.

The genes are TRBV7-3 and TRBJ2-1, with TRBD2 matching 9 bases. The ends lost 5 bases at V and 6 bases at J; junction bases unmatched: 11. There are 16 residues in the CDR3. Germline V gene lookup returns CDR1 SGHTA and CDR2 FQGTGA. The CDR3 DNA sequence: TGTGCCAGCAGCACAGACTTAGCGGGAGAGGGCAATGAGCAGTTCTTC. This sequence encodes CASSTDLAGEGNEQFF.

The genes are TRBV11-2 and TRBJ2-5; 11 nucleotides line up with TRBD2. TRBJ2-7 explains the end of the DNA better; the J call may be wrong. This CDR3 comprises 15 residues. Germline CDR1 SGHAT, CDR2 FQNNGV. CDR3 sequence reads: CASRPTSGSKHEQYF. Here the CDR3 DNA reads TGTGCCAGCAGACCAACTAGCGGGAGTAAACACGAGCAGTACTTC.

V is TRBV7-2 and J is TRBJ2-5; tentatively, D is TRBD2 (7 bases). The V gene's germline CDR1 is SGHTA and CDR2 FQGNSA. CDR3 size: 14 residues. Trimming cost V 5 bases and J 5 bases, with 15 bases left between them. In DNA, the CDR3 is TGTGCCAGCAGCCGCCCGGGGGGCCGGGAGACCCAGTACTTC. It codes for CASSRPGGRETQYF.

This clonotype appeared a few times. The V call is TRBV7-6, the J call TRBJ2-1; 12 bases match TRBD2. The CDR3 consists of 18 residues. The V gene's germline CDR1 is SGHVS and CDR2 FNYEAQ. Trimming at V came to 1 base and at J to 5 bases, leaving 9 bases not matched to a gene. The CDR3 loop is CASSLGLAGGLRNNEQFF. The CDR3 coding sequence is TGTGCCAGCAGCTTAGGCCTAGCGGGGGGGCTCCGAAACAATGAGCAGTTCTTC.

This clonotype was seen ten or more times. The chain carries TRBV10-3 and TRBJ2-7; possibly TRBD1 for D (6 bases). The germline V gene has CDR1 ENHRY and CDR2 SYGVKD. There are 14 residues in the CDR3. The V gene lost 4 bases and the J gene lost 2 bases, with 12 bases spanning the gap. CDR3 in DNA: TGTGCCATCAGTGTGCGACAGGCGCCCTACGAGCAGTACTTC. Protein product: CAISVRQAPYEQYF.

The table lists this clonotype with many counts. The chain has TRBV5-1 and TRBJ2-7; TRBD2 matches at 10 bases. The CDR3 is made up of 15 amino acids. V gave up 0 bases and J gave up 5 bases; unmatched junction bases: 5. The germline CDR1 and CDR2 sequences are SGHRS and YFSETQ. The CDR3 is CASSLVGLADNEQYF. In DNA, the CDR3 is TGCGCCAGCAGCTTGGTCGGACTAGCGGATAACGAGCAGTACTTC. Full variable domain (remainder filled in from reference TRBV5-1 and TRBJ2-7): KAGVTQTPRYLIKTRGQQVTLSCSPISGHRSVSWYQQTPGQGLQFLFEYFSETQRNKGNFPGRFSGRQFSNSRSEMNVSTLELGDSALYLCASSLVGLADNEQYFGPGTRLTVT.

This clonotype has just a few counts. J is TRBJ2-4 and V is TRBV12-3 or TRBV12-4, with 9 bases aligning to TRBD1. V was clipped by 5 bases and J by 2 bases; unmatched bases: 7. CDR3 length: 16 residues. The CDR3 nucleotides are TGTGCCAGCAGTCCCCCTGACAGGGGGTCCAAAAACATTCAGTACTTC. It is translated as CASSPPDRGSKNIQYF.

This clonotype was recorded at least ten times. The chain has TRBV28 and TRBJ1-5; D unclear. Trimming took off 7 bases at V and 5 bases at J, with 21 bases between the two ends. Germline lookup yields CDR1 MDHEN and CDR2 SYDVKM. The CDR3 sequence is 16 residues long. The CDR3 DNA reads as TGTGCCAGCACACCACGGAACGGAGGGTGGGATCAGCCCCAGCATTTT. It yields the protein CASTPRNGGWDQPQHF.

The chain combines TRBV3-1 with TRBJ2-3, with a weak D call TRBD2 (5 bases). Deletions cut 3 bases from V and 6 bases from J, with 22 bases between. CDR3 length: 17 amino acids. The germline gives CDR1 LGHDT, CDR2 YNNKEL (reference sequence). This chain's CDR3 is CASSHHATVSRGDTQYF. DNA of the CDR3: TGTGCCAGCAGCCACCACGCTACCGTGTCCCGAGGGGATACGCAGTATTTT.

J is TRBJ2-7 and V is TRBV3-1, with 8 bases lining up with TRBD1. This CDR3 region has 14 residues. The junction had 8 bases not matched to a gene; V was cut back by 7 bases and J by 3 bases. CDR1 and CDR2 from the germline V gene are LGHDT and YNNKEL (reference sequence). CDR3 sequence (DNA): TGTGCCAGCACCCTAAAACAGGGGGACTACGAGCAGTACTTC. It encodes CASTLKQGDYEQYF.

In this sample, this clonotype turned up a few times. CDR3 sequence: CASRGTGSGYTF. CDR3 bases: TGCGCCAGCAGAGGCACAGGGTCCGGCTACACCTTC. The genes are TRBV10-2 and TRBJ1-2, with D perhaps matching TRBD1 (6 bases). The germline CDR1 and CDR2 sequences are WSHSY and SAAADI. V lost 6 bases and J lost 8, with 13 bases in between. The CDR3 is made up of 12 amino acids.

This clonotype has just a few counts. One base away lies a much larger clone, so this may be a sequencing read error. This chain connects TRBV7-9 to TRBJ2-1; TRBD1 matches at 7 bases. J was trimmed by 5 bases and V by 10 bases; bases with no gene match: 8. From germline, CDR1 is SEHNR and CDR2 FQNEAQ (reference sequence). This CDR3 is 13 amino acids long. The DNA for the CDR3 is TGTGCCACCAAAAGAGGGGGCAACAATGAGCAGTTCTTC. Residues: CATKRGGNNEQFF.

The chain joins TRBV12-5 to TRBJ2-5, with D possibly TRBD2 on 6 matching bases. Per the germline V gene, CDR1 is LGHNT and CDR2 is FRNRAP. V shed 3 bases and J shed 2 bases, with 7 bases lying between them. The CDR3 runs 13 residues. Here the CDR3 reads CASGFGGQETQYF. The CDR3 nucleotides are TGTGCTAGTGGTTTTGGGGGGCAAGAGACCCAGTACTTC.

The chain couples TRBV24-1 to TRBJ2-3, with D possibly TRBD1 on 6 matching bases. The CDR3 is made up of 15 amino acids. Germline CDR1 reads KGHDR; CDR2 reads SFDVKD. The germline V and J ends were trimmed by 4 bases and 0 bases, with 10 bases remaining between them. CDR3: CATSEGQPSTDTQYF. The CDR3 DNA follows: TGTGCCACCAGTGAAGGACAGCCTAGCACAGATACGCAGTATTTT.

The CDR3 sequence: CASSDGQGKANVLTF. The CDR3 coding sequence is TGTGCCAGCTCAGACGGACAGGGAAAGGCCAACGTCCTGACTTTC. The rearrangement uses TRBV18 and TRBJ2-6, with 8 bases lining up with TRBD1. V shed 5 bases, J shed 6 bases, and the junction held 6 bases outside the gene matches. CDR3 length: 15 amino acids. From germline, CDR1 is KGHSH and CDR2 LQKENI.